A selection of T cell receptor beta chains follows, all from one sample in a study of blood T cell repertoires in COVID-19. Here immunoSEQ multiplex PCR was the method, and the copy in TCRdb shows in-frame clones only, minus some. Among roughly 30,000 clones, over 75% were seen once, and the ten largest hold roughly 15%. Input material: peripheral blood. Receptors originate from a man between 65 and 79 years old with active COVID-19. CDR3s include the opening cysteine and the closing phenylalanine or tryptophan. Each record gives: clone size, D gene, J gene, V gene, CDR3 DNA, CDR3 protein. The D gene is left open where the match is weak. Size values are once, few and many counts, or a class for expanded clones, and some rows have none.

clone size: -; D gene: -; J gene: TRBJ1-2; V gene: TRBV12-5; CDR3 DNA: TGTGCTAGTGGTCCCGGGGGGCGGGGTGGCTACACCTTC; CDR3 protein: CASGPGGRGGYTF
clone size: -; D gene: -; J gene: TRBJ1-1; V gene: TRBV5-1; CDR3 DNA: TGCGCCAGCAGCTCCGGCAGGGGAGCCAACACTGAAGCTTTCTTT; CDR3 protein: CASSSGRGANTEAFF
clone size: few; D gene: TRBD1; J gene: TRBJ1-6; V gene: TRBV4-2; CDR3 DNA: TGTGCCAGCAGCCGGCAGGGGGCGGTGTATAATTCACCCCTCCACTTT; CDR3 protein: CASSRQGAVYNSPLHF
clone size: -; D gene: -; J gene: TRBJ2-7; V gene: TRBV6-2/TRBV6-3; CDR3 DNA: TGTGCCAGCAGTTTGGTGGGACAAATCTACGAGCAGTACTTC; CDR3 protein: CASSLVGQIYEQYF
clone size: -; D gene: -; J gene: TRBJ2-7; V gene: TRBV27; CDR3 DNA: TGTGCCAGCGGACAACAGGGAGCCTACGAGCAGTACTTC; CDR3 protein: CASGQQGAYEQYF
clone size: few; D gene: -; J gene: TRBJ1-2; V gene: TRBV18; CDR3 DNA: TGTGCCAGCTCACCAGACATAACAGGGAGGGACTATGGCTACACCTTC; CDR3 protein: CASSPDITGRDYGYTF
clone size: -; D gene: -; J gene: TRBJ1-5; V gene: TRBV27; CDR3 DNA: TGTGCCAGCAGTTTAGGAGGGGTCAATCAGCCCCAGCATTTT; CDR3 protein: CASSLGGVNQPQHF
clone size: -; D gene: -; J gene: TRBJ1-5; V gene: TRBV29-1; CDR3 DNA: TGCAGCGTTGAACCTACGCGCGGACTCGATCAGCCCCAGCATTTT; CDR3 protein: CSVEPTRGLDQPQHF
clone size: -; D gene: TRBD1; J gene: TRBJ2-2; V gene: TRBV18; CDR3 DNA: TGTGCCAGCTCACCCTTGGACAGGGCCGGGGAGCTGTTTTTT; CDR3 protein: CASSPLDRAGELFF
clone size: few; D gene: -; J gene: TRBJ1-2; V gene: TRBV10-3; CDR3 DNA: TGTGCCATCAGTGAGGACGGGTATGGCTACACCTTC; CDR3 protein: CAISEDGYGYTF
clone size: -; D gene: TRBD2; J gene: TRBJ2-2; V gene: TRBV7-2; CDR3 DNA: TGTGCCAGCAGCTCCGGGCGGGGGGGCCTTGACACCGGGGAGCTGTTTTTT; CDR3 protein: CASSSGRGGLDTGELFF
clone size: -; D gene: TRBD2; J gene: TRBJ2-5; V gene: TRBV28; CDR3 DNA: TGTGCCAGCAGTCCCGGGGCGGGACTAAGGGAGACCCAGTACTTC; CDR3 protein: CASSPGAGLRETQYF
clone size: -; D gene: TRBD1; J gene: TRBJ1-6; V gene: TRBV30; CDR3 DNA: TGTGCCTGGAGTGTAGGCAGGGGGCAATTCTCCTATAATTCACCCCTCCACTTT; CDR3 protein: CAWSVGRGQFSYNSPLHF
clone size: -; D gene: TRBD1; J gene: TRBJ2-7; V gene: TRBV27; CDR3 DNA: TGTGCCAGCAGTAGAGGGACAGGGGGGCCCTACGAGCAGTACTTC; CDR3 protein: CASSRGTGGPYEQYF
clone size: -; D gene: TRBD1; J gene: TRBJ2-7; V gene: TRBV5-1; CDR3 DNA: TGCGCCAGCAGCTTGGGGGACAGGGGCCTCTACGAGCAGTACTTC; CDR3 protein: CASSLGDRGLYEQYF
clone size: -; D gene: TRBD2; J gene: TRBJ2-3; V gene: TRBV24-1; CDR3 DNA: TGTGCCACCAGTGAGGCTAGCGGGGGTAGGGATACGCAGTATTTT; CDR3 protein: CATSEASGGRDTQYF
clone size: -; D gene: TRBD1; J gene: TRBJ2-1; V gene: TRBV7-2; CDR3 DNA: TGTGCCAGCAGCTTAGGCGGTCAGGGGGCGAGGAATGAGCAGTTCTTC; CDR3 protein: CASSLGGQGARNEQFF
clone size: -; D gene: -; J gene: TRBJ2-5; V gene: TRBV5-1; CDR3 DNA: TGCGCCAGCAGCTTGGCCCACTCGGAGATCGGTCCGGAGACCCAGTACTTC; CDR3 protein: CASSLAHSEIGPETQYF